This T cell receptor beta chain originates from a study of blood T cell repertoires in COVID-19. Study context: Italy, Spain and the United States were the sources of the convalescent and acute COVID-19 samples. Sample material is recorded as cDNA or gDNA derived from T cells, B-cell-depleted T cells, or PBMCs.

Original handling: From reference gene primer amplification, estimates of nucleated cell counts were derived. TCRdb's copy holds only in-frame clones and misses some; the assay was immunoSEQ multiplex PCR. The DNA was the basis for D and trimming; V, J and clone size are from that table. The sample has about 240,000 clones; 88% are singletons. Trimming removed 1 base from V and 6 bases from J; junction bases left unmatched: 14. Germline CDR1 KGHSY, CDR2 FQNENV. There are 18 residues in the CDR3. This chain uses TRBV16 with TRBJ1-1, with 10 bases fitting TRBD1. The source is a middle-aged woman who had recovered from COVID-19. The sample was peripheral blood. The CDR3 region is CASSQFLGQGPTGAEAFF. In DNA, the CDR3 is TGTGCCAGCAGCCAATTCTTGGGACAGGGGCCCACCGGCGCTGAAGCTTTCTTT.